This TCR beta chain was retrieved from a study of blood T cell repertoires in COVID-19 (dated by TCRdb to about 2020). At the level of the whole study: For ImmuneRACE Cohort 3, a participant was defined as recovered based on two consecutive negative NP/OP PCR tests, clearance by a healthcare professional, or resolution of symptoms. Samples came from the ongoing ImmuneRACE study (first 160 participants) plus 1,254 subjects from 6 global collaborators. Sample metadata almost always included a de-identified subject ID, COVID-19 status, age in years and sex. Where HLA class I and class II types were available, the types were taken from metadata supplied by the sample provider, not from assay-based typing. The material from the prospective study consisted of cDNA or gDNA derived from T cells, B-cell-depleted T cells, or PBMCs. Samples from collaborators originated in the United States, Italy and Spain and spanned both the acute and convalescent phases of COVID-19. The repertoires were released in a freely available public database intended as a resource for research on the immune response to SARS-CoV-2. The dataset comprised deeply sampled blood TCRbeta repertoires from subjects exposed to, actively infected with, or recovered from COVID-19.

Turning to this clone: Its target antigen remains unknown. No much larger clone is present one base from it, and per-base qualities are unavailable.

Here is what the overall study found, with its caveats: The amount of clinical and demographic metadata varied by source and participant and was provided uncurated.

Enrolling through a virtual design, the prospective study's participants ranged in age from about 18 to 89 years and lived across some 22 United States geographic areas. Cohort assignment in the prospective study relied on participant-reported clinical history from a screening survey and a study questionnaire. In the prospective study, mobile phlebotomists collected whole blood, serum and a nasopharyngeal or oropharyngeal swab from each participant. Participants in the prospective study had the option to provide additional blood draws and questionnaires over a 2-month period. Blood samples from the prospective study were shipped frozen or at room temperature prior to DNA extraction. TCRbeta CDR3 regions were amplified from genomic DNA using the immunoSEQ Assay, a bias-controlled multiplex PCR. The study's own analysis went as follows. Within the assay, amplification of reference gene primers was used to estimate how many nucleated cells each sample contained. Sequence reads were collapsed and filtered to measure the absolute abundance of every unique TCRbeta CDR3 rearrangement. For each sample, productive Simpson clonality was calculated by taking the square root of Simpson's diversity index across productive rearrangements. As stored in TCRdb, this immuneACCESS dataset retains in-frame rearrangements with V and J assigned. A fraction of the clones does not appear; measured against another copy, unresolved V genes explain less than half of the discrepancy, and the remainder lacks a known reason. V and J calls and clone size come straight from that table; D and trimming were deduced from the DNA. The sample has roughly 230,000 clones on record, about nine tenths of them singletons. About 7% of the sample is taken by the ten largest.

The CDR3 starts with the cysteine, ends with the phenylalanine, and has 16 residues. This entry keeps only the CDR3 DNA: 48 bases, framed from base 1. From V the trimming removes 0 bases and from J it removes 11 bases, while the gene matches leave 14 bases of the junction unaccounted for. According to the germline V gene, CDR1 reads MGHRA and CDR2 reads YSYEKL. This TCR was recovered from a man aged 25 to 40 in a cohort exposed to, infected with or recovered from COVID-19 (not recorded which). The material sequenced was PBMCs or T cells enriched from blood (not recorded which). The chain joins TRBV4-1 to TRBJ1-1; 8 central nucleotides agree with TRBD1. The CDR3 amino acid sequence is: CASSQDPRGTGSGAFF. The base sequence is TGCGCCAGCAGCCAAGATCCCCGTGGGACAGGTTCAGGGGCTTTCTTT.